This passage covers 5 T cell receptor beta chains from one sample sequenced in a study of T cell responses to AZD1222 COVID-19 vaccine. The method was immunoSEQ multiplex PCR; TCRdb's version includes in-frame clones alone and lacks a portion of them. Seen here are more than 120,000 clones, approximately 91% observed once, and the top ten hold 5% to 5.5%. Sequencing used peripheral blood, obtained 28 days after the second dose of the MenACWY control vaccine. The receptor source for this set is an adult who received the MenACWY meningococcal vaccine as a control.

The V call is TRBV12-3 or TRBV12-4, the J call TRBJ2-7, with unresolved D. V dropped 4 bases and J dropped 3 bases, with 7 bases sitting between them. This CDR3 comprises 12 residues. CDR3 DNA sequence: TGTGCCAGCAGTTACACACGCTACGAGCAGTACTTC. It translates to CASSYTRYEQYF.

J is TRBJ2-2 and V is TRBV6-4; D perhaps matches TRBD2 (5 bases). The CDR3 extends over 13 amino acids. Germline loops: CDR1 MRHNA, CDR2 SNTAGT. With 4 bases removed from V and 7 bases from J, the gap between germline ends came to 10 bases. In nucleotides, the CDR3 is TGTGCCAGCAGTGCTGGACTGCTCGGGGAGCTGTTTTTT. Its protein product is CASSAGLLGELFF.

This chain uses TRBV29-1 with TRBJ2-7; D remains unclear. Trimming took 4 bases from V and 7 from J, leaving 11 bases between them. The CDR3 is 11 amino acids. Per the germline V gene, CDR1 is SQVTM and CDR2 is ANQGSEA. The CDR3 region is CSVGGTWEQYF. CDR3 DNA: TGCAGCGTTGGGGGTACGTGGGAGCAGTACTTC.

V gene TRBV11-2 combines with J gene TRBJ2-1; TRBD1 might be the D (5 bases). Germline V gene lookup returns CDR1 SGHAT and CDR2 FQNNGV. CDR3 size: 12 residues. Between the trimmed V and J ends, which lost 7 bases and 3 bases, there was a span of 7 bases. This CDR3 is CASTDSYNEQFF. The CDR3 nucleotides are TGTGCCAGCACCGACAGCTACAATGAGCAGTTCTTC.

This chain connects TRBV9 to TRBJ2-1; tentative D call: TRBD2 (6 bases). The CDR3 contains 14 residues. V was clipped by 1 base and J by 10 bases, with 15 bases between them. Germline values: CDR1 SGDLS, CDR2 YYNGEE. CDR3 nucleotides: TGTGCCAGCAGCGTATGGACGGAGGGAGACGAGCAGTTCTTC. This sequence encodes CASSVWTEGDEQFF.